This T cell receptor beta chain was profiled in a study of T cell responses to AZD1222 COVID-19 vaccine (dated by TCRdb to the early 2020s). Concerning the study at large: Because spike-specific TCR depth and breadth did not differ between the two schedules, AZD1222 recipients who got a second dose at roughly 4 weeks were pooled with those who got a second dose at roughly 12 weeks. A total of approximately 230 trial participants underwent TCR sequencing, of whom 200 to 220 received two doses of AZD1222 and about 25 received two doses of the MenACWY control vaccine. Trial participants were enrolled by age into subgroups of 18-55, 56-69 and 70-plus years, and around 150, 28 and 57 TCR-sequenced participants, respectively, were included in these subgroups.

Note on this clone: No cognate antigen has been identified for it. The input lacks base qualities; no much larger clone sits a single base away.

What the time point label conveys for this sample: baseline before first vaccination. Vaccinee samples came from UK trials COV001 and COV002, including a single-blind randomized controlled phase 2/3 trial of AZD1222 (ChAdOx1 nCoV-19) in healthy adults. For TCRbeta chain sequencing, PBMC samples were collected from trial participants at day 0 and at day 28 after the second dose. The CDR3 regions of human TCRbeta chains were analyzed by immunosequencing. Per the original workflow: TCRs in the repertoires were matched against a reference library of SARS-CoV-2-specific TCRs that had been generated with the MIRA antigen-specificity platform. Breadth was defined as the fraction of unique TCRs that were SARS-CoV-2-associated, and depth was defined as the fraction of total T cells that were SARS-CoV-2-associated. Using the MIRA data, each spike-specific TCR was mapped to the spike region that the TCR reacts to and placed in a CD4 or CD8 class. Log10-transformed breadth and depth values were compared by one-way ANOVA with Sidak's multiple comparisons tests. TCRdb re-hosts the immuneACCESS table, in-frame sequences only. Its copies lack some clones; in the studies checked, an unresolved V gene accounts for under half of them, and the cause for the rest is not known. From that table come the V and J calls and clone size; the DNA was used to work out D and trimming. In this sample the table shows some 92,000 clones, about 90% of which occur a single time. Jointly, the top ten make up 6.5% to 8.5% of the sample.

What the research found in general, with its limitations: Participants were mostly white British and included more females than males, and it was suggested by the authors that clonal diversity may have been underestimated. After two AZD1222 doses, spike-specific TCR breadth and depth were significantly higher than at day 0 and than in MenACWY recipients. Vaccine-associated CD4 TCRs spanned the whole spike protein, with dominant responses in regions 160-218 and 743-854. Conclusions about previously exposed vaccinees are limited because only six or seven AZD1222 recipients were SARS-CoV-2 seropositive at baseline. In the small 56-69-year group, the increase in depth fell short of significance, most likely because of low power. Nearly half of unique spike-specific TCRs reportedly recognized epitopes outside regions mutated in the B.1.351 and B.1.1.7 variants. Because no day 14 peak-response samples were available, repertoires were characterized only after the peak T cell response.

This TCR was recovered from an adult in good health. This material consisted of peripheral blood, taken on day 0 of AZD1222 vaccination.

The DNA sequence reads TGTGCCAGCAGTTTCTGGACAGGGCTGAATTCACCCCTCCACTTT. Its translation is CASSFWTGLNSPLHF. The chain employs TRBV28 and TRBJ1-6, and 8 junctional nucleotides match TRBD1. Spanning cysteine to phenylalanine, the CDR3 consists of 15 amino acids. Here the CDR3 DNA is all that survives: 45 bases in frame from base 1. For CDR1 and CDR2, the germline V gene lists MDHEN and SYDVKM. Germline trimming: 3 bases from V, 7 bases from J; junction bases outside gene matches: 5.